This passage covers 13 T cell receptor beta chains from one sample sequenced in a study of vaccination effects on CD4 cells after COVID-19. Assay used: immunoSEQ multiplex PCR; TCRdb lists only in-frame clones, some missing. Counted here are 43,000 or so clones, 60% to 75% occurring once; the ten biggest clones make up 7%. Which antigens these TCRs recognize remains unknown. Subsequent to a culture period of less than twelve days, CD4+ T cells were isolated. Two-dose BNT162b2 or mRNA-1273 vaccination was given to participants. This specimen was CD4+ T cells from PBMCs cultured without peptide, taken after COVID-19 vaccination. The receptor set was obtained from a human donor who received a COVID-19 vaccine.

This clone was recorded once. The chain couples TRBV11-3 to TRBJ2-1, with 8 bases identical to TRBD2. Germline V gene lookup returns CDR1 SGHNT and CDR2 YENEEA. V dropped 1 base and J dropped 0; count of bases not matched to a gene: 2. The CDR3 is 16 amino acids. CDR3 bases: TGTGCCAGCAGCTTAGGTGGGACTAGCTCCTACAATGAGCAGTTCTTC. Protein: CASSLGGTSSYNEQFF. Full variable domain (rest looked up from reference TRBV11-3 and TRBJ2-1): EAGVVQSPRYKIIEKKQPVAFWCNPISGHNTLYWYLQNLGQGPELLIRYENEEAVDDSQLPKDRFSAERLKGVDSTLKIQPAELGDSAVYLCASSLGGTSSYNEQFFGPGTRLTVL.

The V call is TRBV19, the J call TRBJ1-4, with 8 bases identical to TRBD1. The CDR3 contains 16 residues. With V trimmed by 6 bases and J by 8 bases, 14 bases remained unmatched. Germline V gene lookup returns CDR1 LNHDA and CDR2 SQIVND (reference sequence). The CDR3 DNA is TGTGCCAGTAGGGGGGGACAGGTCCGACCCTACGAAAAACTGTTTTTT. The encoded protein is CASRGGQVRPYEKLFF.

The CDR3 spells CASSIRGQIYEQYF. In DNA form, the CDR3 reads TGTGCCAGTAGTATCAGAGGACAGATCTACGAGCAGTACTTC. The chain has TRBV19 and TRBJ2-7; maybe TRBD1 (6 bases). Trimming took off 3 bases at V and 3 bases at J, with 12 bases between the two ends. Germline V gene data show CDR1 as LNHDA and CDR2 as SQIVND (reference sequence). The CDR3 length is 14 residues.

The chain joins TRBV5-1 to TRBJ1-1; D gene uncertain. Trimming took 4 bases from V and 1 from J, leaving 14 bases between them. CDR1 and CDR2 from the germline V gene are SGHRS and YFSETQ. The CDR3 has 15 residues. CDR3 nucleotides: TGCGCCAGCAGCCCCCGGGAGGGAGGGAACACTGAAGCTTTCTTT. It specifies CASSPREGGNTEAFF.

The DNA of the CDR3 is TGCGCCAGCAGTCAATTTTACGGGGAAGAGACCCAGTACTTC. Its protein is CASSQFYGEETQYF. The chain is built from TRBV23-1 and TRBJ2-5, with D possibly being TRBD2 (5 bases). TRBV23-1 is annotated as an ORF whose role is uncertain. The V and J ends lost 1 base and 3 bases respectively, with 9 bases between them. The CDR3 loop spans 14 amino acids.

The rearrangement joins TRBV28 to TRBJ1-3; D uncertain. V was shortened by 4 bases and J by 2 bases, with 9 bases between the two germline ends. Germline V CDR1 and CDR2: MDHEN, SYDVKM. This CDR3 comprises 14 residues. The CDR3 protein is CASSSLAAGNTIYF. The CDR3 nucleotides are TGTGCCAGCAGTTCCCTAGCAGCTGGAAACACCATATATTTT.

V is TRBV18 and J is TRBJ2-7; D may correspond to TRBD1 or TRBD2 (5 bases each). Trimming shortened V by 3 bases and J by 6 bases, and 12 bases separated the two germline ends. The CDR3 sequence is 13 residues long. The germline V gene encodes CDR1 KGHSH and CDR2 LQKENI. Here the CDR3 DNA reads TGTGCCAGCTCACCTCGGGGCCTGGGCGAGCAGTACTTC. Protein sequence: CASSPRGLGEQYF.

The chain carries TRBV11-2 and TRBJ1-1, with D unresolved. The CDR3 is 17 residues long. Trimming took 0 bases from V and 1 from J, leaving 15 bases between them. Germline assignment: CDR1 SGHAT and CDR2 FQNNGV. CDR3 sequence (DNA): TGTGCCAGCAGCTTAGAACTAGGCAGGACCAAGAACACTGAAGCTTTCTTT. Its translation: CASSLELGRTKNTEAFF.

There are a few counts of this clone. This rearrangement joins TRBV5-1 to TRBJ1-4; no reliable D call. Looked up from germline, CDR1 is SGHRS and CDR2 is YFSETQ. V was trimmed by 0 bases and J by 1 base, leaving 10 bases between them. This CDR3 spans 16 amino acids. DNA of the CDR3: TGCGCCAGCAGCTTGGAAGGGATCCGAACTAATGAAAAACTGTTTTTT. Translation: CASSLEGIRTNEKLFF.

This clone appeared once. J is TRBJ1-1 and V is TRBV29-1, with D possibly matching TRBD1 (5 bases). Germline loops: CDR1 SQVTM, CDR2 ANQGSEA. The V gene lost 6 bases and the J gene lost 1 base, with 12 bases spanning the gap. The CDR3 contains 13 residues. The CDR3 sequence: CSVAGTANTEAFF. Written as DNA, the CDR3 is TGCAGCGTCGCCGGGACGGCGAACACTGAAGCTTTCTTT. Complete variable domain (other parts from reference TRBV29-1 and TRBJ1-1): SAVISQKPSRDICQRGTSLTIQCQVDSQVTMMFWYRQQPGQSLTLIATANQGSEATYESGFVIDKFPISRPNLTFSTLTVSNMSPEDSSIYLCSVAGTANTEAFFGQGTRLTVV.

This chain uses TRBV18 with TRBJ2-1; D unresolved. V lost 3 bases and J 7 bases, leaving 4 bases between the germline ends. The CDR3 runs to 11 residues. Germline loops: CDR1 KGHSH, CDR2 LQKENI. The CDR3 DNA is TGTGCCAGCTCACCTGGGAATGAGCAGTTCTTC. Encoded protein: CASSPGNEQFF.

This chain joins TRBV5-1 and TRBJ1-4; 10 bases fit TRBD1. CDR1 and CDR2 from the germline V gene are SGHRS and YFSETQ. The CDR3 contains 15 residues. The J segment lost 6 bases and the V segment lost 1 base, leaving 3 bases of the junction unmatched. CDR3 bases: TGCGCCAGCAGCTTGTCTGGGACAGGGGATGAAAAACTGTTTTTT. It translates to CASSLSGTGDEKLFF.

This chain joins TRBV10-1 and TRBJ2-5; perhaps TRBD2 as D (6 bases). Germline V lookup: CDR1 WNHNN, CDR2 SYGVQD (reference sequence). V was shortened by 4 bases and J by 4 bases, with 10 bases between the two germline ends. The CDR3 has 13 amino acids. The CDR3 DNA follows: TGCGCCAGCAGTGGGGACTTTTTAGAGACCCAGTACTTC. Its translation: CASSGDFLETQYF.